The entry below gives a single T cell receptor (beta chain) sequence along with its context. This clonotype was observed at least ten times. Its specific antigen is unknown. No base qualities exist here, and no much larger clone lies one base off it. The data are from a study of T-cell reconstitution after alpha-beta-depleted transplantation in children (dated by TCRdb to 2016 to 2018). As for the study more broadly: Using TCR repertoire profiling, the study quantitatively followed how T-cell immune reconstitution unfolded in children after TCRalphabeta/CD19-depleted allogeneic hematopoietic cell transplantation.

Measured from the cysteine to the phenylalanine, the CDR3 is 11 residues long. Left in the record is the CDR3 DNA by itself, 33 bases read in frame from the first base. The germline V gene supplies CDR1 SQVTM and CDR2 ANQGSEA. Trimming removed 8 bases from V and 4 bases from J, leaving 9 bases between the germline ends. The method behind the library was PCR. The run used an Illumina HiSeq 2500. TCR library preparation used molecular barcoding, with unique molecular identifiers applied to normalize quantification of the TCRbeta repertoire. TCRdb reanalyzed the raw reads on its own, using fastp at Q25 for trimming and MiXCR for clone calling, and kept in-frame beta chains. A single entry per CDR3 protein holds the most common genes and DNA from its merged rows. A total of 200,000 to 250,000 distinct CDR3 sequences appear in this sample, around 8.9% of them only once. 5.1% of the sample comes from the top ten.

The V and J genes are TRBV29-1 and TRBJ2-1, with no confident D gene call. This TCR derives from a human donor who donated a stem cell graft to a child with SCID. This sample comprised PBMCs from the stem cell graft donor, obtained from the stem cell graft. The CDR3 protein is CSSSGYNEQFF. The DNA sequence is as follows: TGCAGCTCCTCGGGTTACAATGAGCAGTTCTTC.